This T cell receptor (beta chain) was sequenced for a study of CD8 T cells in Susac syndrome. V was pared by 1 base and J by 4 bases, with 11 bases between. This CDR3 region has 15 residues. Germline CDR1 and CDR2: LGHDT and YNNKEL (reference sequence). Concerning this clonotype itself: What it binds is unknown.

General observations from the study: The study recognized that its TCR sequencing and HLA analysis covered a relatively small number of individuals.

Random hexamers were used to reverse transcribe 0.5 to 1 ug of RNA. By means of immunoSEQ multiplex PCR, TCR beta CDR3 spanning 54 Vbeta and 13 Jbeta underwent amplification. TCRdb reprocessed the immunoSEQ multiplex PCR reads with MiXCR, giving one entry per CDR3 protein. The profile covers about 160,000 distinct CDR3 sequences, with roughly 94% appearing a single time and roughly 0.1% taken by the ten largest. TCR beta sequencing was performed on blood CD8+ and CD4+ T cells. Negative isolation was applied to CD8+ and CD4+ T cells, and FACS enrichment was applied to TEMRA cells. This clonotype originated in a human donor with multiple sclerosis. Sequencing was done on a sample of CD4+ T cells from PBMCs. The chain links TRBV3-1 to TRBJ2-1; D unresolved. CDR3 bases: TGTGCCAGCAGCCAAGTCTTTGGACCTTACAATGAGCAGTTCTTC. Translation: CASSQVFGPYNEQFF.